Sequencing of this T cell receptor (beta chain) was carried out in a study of T cells in Graves' hyperthyroidism and ophthalmopathy. Whole-study findings and limits: Using 13 V-J features, a model discriminated ophthalmopathy from stable hyperthyroidism. Among thyroid clonotypes expanded above 0.001, most also appeared in blood.

It was uncontrolled infection, other autoimmune disease, pregnancy or lactation that excluded patients. The source of the PBMCs was over 8.5 ml of fresh peripheral blood. With 5 bases removed from V and 4 bases from J, the gap between germline ends came to 11 bases. CDR3 length equals 13 residues. This clonotype was counted at least ten times. Its target is unknown. Amplification of TCR beta CDR3 regions used RNA as the template. First-round RT-PCR with HTBI primers amplified the TCR CDR3 region. MiXCR was run by TCRdb on the multiplex PCR reads, yielding one entry per CDR3 protein. Seen here are about 380,000 distinct CDR3 sequences, about 18% observed once, and the top ten hold roughly two fifths.

The chain combines TRBV12-3 or TRBV12-4 with TRBJ1-1; possibly TRBD1 for D (5 bases). The origin of this receptor is a man aged 18 to 29 with Graves' ophthalmopathy. The sample comprised blood. CDR3 nucleotides: TGTGCCAGCAGTCGTCGGGGGAGCACTGAAGCTTTCTTT. Translating gives CASSRRGSTEAFF.